This T cell receptor beta chain was captured by sequencing in a study of blood T cell repertoires in COVID-19. About the study: Sites in the United States, Italy and Spain provided acute and convalescent COVID-19 samples.

The protocol was immunoSEQ multiplex PCR, while the TCRdb copy is restricted to in-frame clones and leaves out a portion. Of 150,000 or so clones in the sample, roughly 80% are singletons; the top ten hold over 12%. The TCR sequence derives from a man aged 18 to 35 with active or convalescent COVID-19. The specimen was peripheral blood.

The CDR3 DNA reads as TGTGCCAGCAGCCCCCGAAAACTAGCGGGAGGGTCAGATACGCAGTATTTT. As protein: CASSPRKLAGGSDTQYF. The chain links TRBV14 to TRBJ2-3; 13 nucleotides line up with TRBD2. V was clipped by 4 bases and J by 4 bases; unmatched bases: 8. CDR3 length equals 17 residues. Germline assignment: CDR1 SGHDN and CDR2 FVKESK.